The 5 T cell receptor beta chains below all came from one sample that was sequenced in a study of T cell clonotyping in hematopoietic cell transplantation. Generated by immunoSEQ multiplex PCR, the TCRdb table keeps only in-frame clones and is missing some. The repertoire includes around 7,000 clones, roughly 94% of them detected once, and 1.3% sits in the top ten. The sequenced sample was peripheral blood mononuclear cells, obtained 30 days after allogeneic stem cell transplant. All receptors derive from a male patient between 60 and 69 years old who had an allogeneic stem cell transplant from an unrelated donor, so T cells may come from the graft donor. Some clones in this sample may be carry-over from other donors' samples.

The J gene is TRBJ1-1, the V gene TRBV11-1, with D possibly being TRBD1 (5 bases). Germline V lookup: CDR1 SGHAT, CDR2 FQDESV (reference sequence). There are 15 residues in the CDR3. Trimming took off 3 bases at V and 4 bases at J, with 15 bases between the two ends. The DNA of the CDR3 is TGTGCCAGCAGCTTTTCCAGGGACCAACGCACTGAAGCTTTCTTT. Protein product: CASSFSRDQRTEAFF.

The chain uses TRBV29-1 and TRBJ1-1; perhaps TRBD1 as D (5 bases). Germline V CDR1 and CDR2: SQVTM, ANQGSEA. This CDR3 has 12 amino acids. The V end was cut by 6 bases, the J end by 3 bases, with 11 bases between. The CDR3 sequence: CSVSGGDTEAFF. DNA for the CDR3: TGCAGCGTATCGGGGGGGGACACTGAAGCTTTCTTT.

The chain is built from TRBV2 and TRBJ2-1; D could derive from TRBD1 or TRBD2 (5 bases each). The CDR3 length is 15 residues. V was cut by 3 bases and J by 2 bases, with 11 bases left in between. Looked up from germline, CDR1 is SNHLY and CDR2 is FYNNEI. In DNA, the CDR3 is TGTGCCAGCAGTGATCTGGGACCTCCCTACAATGAGCAGTTCTTC. Amino acids: CASSDLGPPYNEQFF.

The V call is TRBV5-5, the J call TRBJ1-2; 7 bases agree with TRBD1. This CDR3 is 14 amino acids long. V lost 4 bases, J lost 6 bases, and 9 bases stayed unmatched. CDR1 and CDR2 from the germline V gene are SGHKS and YYEKEE (reference sequence). The CDR3 nucleotides read TGTGCCAGCAGCGCGACAGGGTCGATCGATGGCTACACCTTC. It encodes CASSATGSIDGYTF.

V usage is TRBV7-9 and J usage is TRBJ2-7; TRBD2 might be the D (6 bases). V lost 5 bases and J 4 bases, leaving 18 bases between the germline ends. The CDR3 runs to 15 residues. Germline V gene lookup returns CDR1 SEHNR and CDR2 FQNEAQ (reference sequence). The CDR3 bases are TGTGCCAGCAGCCTCCCCGGGGGATCTTTGTACGAGCAGTACTTC. This gives the protein CASSLPGGSLYEQYF.